The 8 T cell receptor beta chains below all came from one sample that was sequenced in a study of blood T cell repertoires in COVID-19. Sequencing used immunoSEQ multiplex PCR; TCRdb keeps in-frame clones, though not all of them. The data contain more than 250,000 clones, 80% to 90% of them seen just once; the ten biggest clones take up 1%. Sequenced sample: peripheral blood. All receptors come from a man aged 45 to 65 with active or convalescent COVID-19.

V gene TRBV19 combines with J gene TRBJ1-2, with D uncertain. CDR3 size: 12 residues. The germline V gene encodes CDR1 LNHDA and CDR2 SQIVND (reference sequence). V lost 5 bases to trimming and J lost 4 bases, with 8 bases between them. This chain's CDR3 is CASSPPGYGYTF. The DNA of the CDR3 is TGTGCCAGTAGTCCCCCCGGCTATGGCTACACCTTC.

The J gene is TRBJ2-3, the V gene TRBV24-1, with D possibly TRBD1 on 6 matching bases. Trimming took off 6 bases at V and 6 bases at J, with 18 bases between the two ends. The CDR3 sequence is 15 residues long. Germline CDR1 and CDR2: KGHDR and SFDVKD. CDR3 in amino acids: CATSRPGDPEDTQYF. CDR3 nucleotide sequence: TGTGCCACCAGTCGGCCAGGGGATCCCGAGGATACGCAGTATTTT.

The rearrangement joins TRBV19 to TRBJ2-3, with 9 bases fitting TRBD2. The germline V gene has CDR1 LNHDA and CDR2 SQIVND (reference sequence). This CDR3 spans 13 amino acids. V trimming: 9 bases; J trimming: 6 bases; junction bases outside the gene matches: 7. For the CDR3, the DNA is TGTGCCAGCCATAGCGGGAGCTCCGATACGCAGTATTTT. This sequence encodes CASHSGSSDTQYF.

J is TRBJ1-2 and V is TRBV13; 7 nucleotides agree with TRBD1. This CDR3 has 17 residues. The trim removed 5 bases at V and 0 bases at J, leaving 12 bases unmatched. Germline V gives CDR1 PRHDT, CDR2 FYEKMQ (reference sequence). CDR3 amino acids: CASSPEGRGASNYGYTF. The CDR3, as DNA: TGTGCCAGCAGCCCCGAGGGCAGGGGGGCTTCTAACTATGGCTACACCTTC. The variable domain in full, with the rest retrieved from reference TRBV13 and TRBJ1-2, is AAGVIQSPRHLIKEKRETATLKCYPIPRHDTVYWYQQGPGQDPQFLISFYEKMQSDKGSIPDRFSAQQFSDYHSELNMSSLELGDSALYFCASSPEGRGASNYGYTFGSGTRLTVV.

The chain employs TRBV2 and TRBJ1-1; 8 bases fit TRBD1. J lost 3 bases, V lost 4 bases, and 4 bases had no gene match. The CDR3 has 14 residues. Germline V gene data show CDR1 as SNHLY and CDR2 as FYNNEI. CDR3 residues: CASSVTGGYTEAFF. DNA of the CDR3: TGTGCCAGCAGTGTTACAGGGGGGTACACTGAAGCTTTCTTT. The whole variable domain, remainder taken from reference TRBV2 and TRBJ1-1, is EPEVTQTPSHQVTQMGQEVILRCVPISNHLYFYWYRQILGQKVEFLVSFYNNEISEKSEIFDDQFSVERPDGSNFTLKIRSTKLEDSAMYFCASSVTGGYTEAFFGQGTRLTVV.

This clone was seen a handful of times. This sequence joins TRBV2 and TRBJ2-7, with D possibly matching TRBD1 (5 bases). V was pared by 6 bases and J by 6 bases, with 18 bases between. The CDR3 is 14 amino acids. Per the germline V gene, CDR1 is SNHLY and CDR2 is FYNNEI. In DNA, the CDR3 is TGTGCCAGCAGAAGAATAGGGGCAGGGCCCGAGCAGTACTTC. Residues: CASRRIGAGPEQYF.

This chain links TRBV19 with TRBJ1-3, with D possibly TRBD1 on 5 matching bases. Per the germline V gene, CDR1 is LNHDA and CDR2 is SQIVND (reference sequence). V dropped 7 bases and J dropped 2 bases, with 15 bases sitting between them. This CDR3 has 15 amino acids. The CDR3 DNA is TGTGCCAGTACCTCCCCGGGGGTCCCTGGAAACACCATATATTTT. It encodes CASTSPGVPGNTIYF.

The chain couples TRBV19 to TRBJ2-1, with D possibly matching TRBD2 (5 bases). Per the germline V gene, CDR1 is LNHDA and CDR2 is SQIVND (reference sequence). The CDR3 is made up of 13 amino acids. Trimming cost V 5 bases and J 7 bases, with 12 bases left between them. For the CDR3, the DNA is TGTGCCAGTAGTGTCATACTAGGGAATGAGCAGTTCTTC. Its protein product is CASSVILGNEQFF.